A selection of T cell receptor beta chains follows, all from one sample in a study of OX40 agonist ivuxolimab in advanced cancers. Sequenced by immunoSEQ multiplex PCR; TCRdb stores in-frame clones only, minus some. Altogether tens of thousands of clones are present, about 86% being singletons, with the ten largest covering about 1.5%. The material sequenced was CD4+ or CD8+ T cells sorted from blood, taken in a trial of the OX40 agonist ivuxolimab. These receptors all come from an adult with an advanced solid tumor such as melanoma, head and neck, liver or kidney cancer. Both conserved end residues are part of each CDR3. Each record gives: D gene, V gene, CDR3 length, J gene, clone size, CDR3 DNA, CDR3 protein. A D gene is named only where the DNA matches it firmly. Size values are once, few and many counts, or a class for expanded clones, and some rows have none.

TRBD1,TRBV4-2,17,TRBJ1-3,.,TGTGCCAGCAGCCAAGAAATTTTGACAGGGGGAGGAAACACCATATATTTT,CASSQEILTGGGNTIYF
.,TRBV6-1,12,TRBJ2-4,.,TGTGCCAGCAGGGGAGCTATTAACATTCAGTACTTC,CASRGAINIQYF
.,TRBV28,15,TRBJ1-4,.,TGTGCCAGCAGAAGAAACCCGGGGCCTAATGAAAAACTGTTTTTT,CASRRNPGPNEKLFF
TRBD1,TRBV7-9,15,TRBJ2-3,.,TGTGCCAGCAGCTTAAGTACAGGGGCCATTTTTACGCAGTATTTT,CASSLSTGAIFTQYF
.,TRBV28,15,TRBJ2-7,once,TGTGCCAGCAGTTTGGCCGGAGCAGGGTACTACGAGCAGTACTTC,CASSLAGAGYYEQYF
.,TRBV25-1,13,TRBJ2-1,.,TGTGCCAGCAGTGACGGATCATACAATGAGCAGTTCTTC,CASSDGSYNEQFF
.,TRBV18,13,TRBJ1-5,.,TGTGCCAGCTCACCAGGGCCGACTCAGCCCCAGCATTTT,CASSPGPTQPQHF
.,TRBV6-5,13,TRBJ2-7,.,TGTGCCAGCAAACGGGTTGGAGGAGGCGAGCAGTACTTC,CASKRVGGGEQYF
TRBD1,TRBV7-9,13,TRBJ2-7,.,TGTGCCAGCAGCCGGGACAGGGGGAACGAGCAGTACTTC,CASSRDRGNEQYF
TRBD1,TRBV11-1,15,TRBJ2-2,.,TGTGCCAGCAGCTCGGGACAGGGTTTGGGCGGGGAGCTGTTTTTT,CASSSGQGLGGELFF
.,TRBV19,14,TRBJ2-7,.,TGTGCCAGTAGTATGTCGGTATGGTCCGACGAGCAGTACTTC,CASSMSVWSDEQYF
TRBD2,TRBV4-1,16,TRBJ2-2,.,TGCGCCAGCAGCCCCCGGGTAGCGGGATACACCGGGGAGCTGTTTTTT,CASSPRVAGYTGELFF
TRBD1,TRBV19,16,TRBJ2-5,.,TGTGCCAGTAGTATCCTACCGGGACAGGGGATACAGACCCAGTACTTC,CASSILPGQGIQTQYF
.,TRBV18,12,TRBJ2-5,.,TGTGCCAGCTCACCAAGTGGAGAGACCCAGTACTTC,CASSPSGETQYF
.,TRBV28,11,TRBJ1-2,.,TGTGCCAGCAGTCCTCACGGGGGCTACACCTTC,CASSPHGGYTF
.,TRBV7-2,14,TRBJ2-7,few,TGTGCCAGCGCAAGAGACTTACAATCCTACGAGCAGTACTTC,CASARDLQSYEQYF